The 8 T cell receptor beta chains below were found in one sample sequenced in a study of T cell repertoires in cytomegalovirus infection (dated by TCRdb to the late 2010s). Sequencing used an Illumina HiSeq 1500. TCRdb's own reprocessing of the public reads used fastp at Q25 and MiXCR and kept productive beta chains. When rows share a CDR3 protein, they turn into one entry using the most common DNA and genes. The sample includes hundreds of thousands of distinct CDR3 sequences, with less than 40% observed a single time. The ten largest clones take up roughly 2.8% of the sample. The specimen sequenced was PBMCs. All receptors derive from a human donor in good health (CMV status not recorded). Some clones in this sample may be carry-over from other donors' samples.

J is TRBJ2-1 and V is TRBV12-3 or TRBV12-4, with 12 bases fitting TRBD2. CDR3 size: 15 residues. The trim removed 6 bases at V and 8 bases at J, leaving 8 bases unmatched. CDR3 residues: CASSPSGGASDEQFF. The CDR3 DNA reads TGTGCCAGCAGCCCTAGCGGGGGGGCCTCCGATGAGCAGTTCTTC.

This clonotype was recorded a few times. V and J are TRBV28 and TRBJ2-7; D is unresolved. CDR1 is MDHEN and CDR2 is SYDVKM in the germline V gene. The CDR3 consists of 13 residues. With 2 bases removed from V and 6 bases from J, the gap between germline ends came to 11 bases. Written as DNA, the CDR3 is TGTGCCAGCAGTTTAGGGGTCCCAACCGAGCAGTACTTC. It translates to CASSLGVPTEQYF.

This clonotype occurred a few times. V gene TRBV28 combines with J gene TRBJ1-3, with unresolved D. This CDR3 contains 14 residues. In germline, CDR1 is MDHEN, CDR2 SYDVKM. With 1 base removed from V and 0 bases from J, the gap between germline ends came to 4 bases. The chain's CDR3 is CASSLFVSGNTIYF. Written as DNA, the CDR3 is TGTGCCAGCAGTTTATTTGTCTCTGGAAACACCATATATTTT.

In this sample, this clonotype turned up a few times. The V gene is TRBV4-1, the J gene TRBJ1-6, with a tentative D call TRBD1 (6 bases). The CDR3 runs 14 residues. Germline V gives CDR1 MGHRA, CDR2 YSYEKL. V was pared by 3 bases and J by 11 bases, with 14 bases between. CDR3 in amino acids: CASSQGGTNPPLHF. In nucleotides, the CDR3 is TGCGCCAGCAGCCAGGGGGGGACAAACCCACCCCTCCACTTT.

The sample holds many counts of this clonotype. The chain has TRBV7-2 and TRBJ1-5; tentatively, D is TRBD1 (6 bases). In germline, CDR1 is SGHTA, CDR2 FQGNSA. V was cut by 5 bases and J by 4 bases, with 9 bases left in between. The length of the CDR3 is 13 residues. The CDR3 spells CASSKGGNQPQHF. CDR3 DNA sequence: TGTGCCAGCAGCAAGGGGGGTAATCAGCCCCAGCATTTT.

This clonotype came up a few times. The germline gene is not matched at one end of the junction; a read error may be the cause. The chain carries TRBV7-8 and TRBJ2-1, with 7 bases identical to TRBD2. Germline CDR1 and CDR2: SGHVS and FQNEAQ. This CDR3 has 17 amino acids. As DNA, the CDR3 is TGTGCCAGTAGCTTAGAGAGTGCGGGAGTTATGGGCAATGAGCAGTTCTTC. Its translation is CASSLESAGVMGNEQFF.

In this sample, this clonotype turned up a few times. V is TRBV7-9 and J is TRBJ1-2; unclear D gene. The V end was cut by 6 bases, the J end by 7 bases, with 18 bases between. The germline V gene encodes CDR1 SEHNR and CDR2 FQNEAQ (reference sequence). CDR3 length: 14 residues. CDR3 nucleotide sequence: TGTGCCAGCAGTCCTCGCAGCCCGTCTATTGGCTACACCTTC. Translated, it gives CASSPRSPSIGYTF.

Concerning this clonotype: It is likely a read error, because the conserved phenylalanine at the end of the CDR3 is missing. The chain couples TRBV6-2 or TRBV6-3 to TRBJ2-5, with TRBD2 identical over 9 bases. Germline V gene data show CDR1 as MNHEY and CDR2 as SVGEGT. V was pared by 11 bases and J by 4 bases, with 14 bases of the junction left unmatched. The CDR3 is 15 residues long. The CDR3 DNA reads as TGTGCCCTGTCACCCGGCGGGAGGGTGGCAGAGACCCAGTACTTA. Protein product: CALSPGGRVAETQYL.